This TCR beta chain was retrieved from a study of T cells in Graves' hyperthyroidism and ophthalmopathy (dated by TCRdb to between 2018 and 2021). At the level of the whole study: Peripheral blood was collected at initial diagnosis, before any treatment. A discovery cohort of roughly 100 patients, 43 with Graves' ophthalmopathy and under 60 with stable Graves' hyperthyroidism, was used to find distinguishing TCR V-J signatures. Prospective prediction of ophthalmopathy was tested in an independent validation cohort of fewer than 20 hyperthyroidism patients and roughly 16 patients who later progressed to ophthalmopathy. The approximately 98 discovery patients were randomly divided into training and test sets at a 7:3 ratio. In several Graves' hyperthyroidism patients, the study also compared T-cell repertoires from thyroid tissue with T-cell repertoires from blood. Once sampling was done, hyperthyroidism patients were given methimazole at a starting dose of 30 mg daily, whereas ophthalmopathy patients were given high-dose intravenous methylprednisolone. The paper reports TCR Vbeta CDR3 sequencing of approximately 140 peripheral blood samples: 43 ophthalmopathy, about 75 hyperthyroidism and around 17 progressor patients.

General conclusions and limits of the study: Sample size was not statistically predetermined, and blinding of investigators to group allocation was not performed. A model built on a 13 V-J signature distinguished ophthalmopathy from stable hyperthyroidism, reaching approximately 89% sensitivity and around 81% specificity in cross-validation and 80%/75% in testing. In validation, the model predicted progression to ophthalmopathy with around 71% sensitivity and less than 80% specificity, a median of around 6.6 months before onset. Blood samples also contained most of the expanded thyroid clonotypes (frequency above 0.001), which suggests that blood repertoires may reflect thyroid immune responses.

TCR beta CDR3 regions were amplified from RNA transcripts. For the first round of RT-PCR on the TCR CDR3, the HTBI primer set was used together with the Qiagen OneStep RT-PCR kit. The libraries were constructed in a second round of multiplex PCR and then size-selected and purified. The libraries were sequenced on an Illumina HiSeq2000 using paired-end 100 bp reads. In the original analysis: SOAPnuke was used to process the raw data, with reads discarded if the reads contained adapters or uncalled bases, had a mean Phred below 15, or lacked an exact constant-primer or identifier match. COPE v1.2.5 was used to merge the high-quality paired reads, and each unique nucleotide sequence was defined as a clonotype. MiTCR v1.1 was used to align clonotypes to the IMGT TRBV, TRBD and TRBJ reference segments. Only V-J combinations with frequency above 0.0001, covering 99% to 99.2% of repertoires, were analysed. A TCS score was defined as the ratio of F50 (clonal expansion) to E x V (chaos), with BLOSUM62-based TCRdist applied between CDR3 peptides within each V-J. Welch's t-statistics and random forest reduced around 510 V-J features to about 12, which were used in a naive Bayes classifier (R e1071). Starting from the raw public reads, TCRdb applied fastp trimming at Q25, assembled clones with MiXCR and retained in-frame beta chains. Each entry merges the rows of one CDR3 protein and shows their most common DNA and genes. The V and J calls, along with clone size, are taken from TCRdb and not from the paper's own processing. The sample table records under 350,000 distinct CDR3 sequences; about a sixth of these occur just once. The ten largest clones add up to around 61% of the sample.

This clonotype occurred a few times. Its antigen remains undetermined. There are no base qualities to consult, and no much larger clone falls within one base. The germline V gene gives CDR1 as MNHNS and CDR2 as SASEGT. The CDR3 holds 13 amino acids from the cysteine to the phenylalanine. The DNA shown is the 39-base CDR3, in frame from base 1. Trimming costs V 5 bases and J 4 bases, and their ends lie 8 bases apart. Ophthalmopathy patients had moderately to severely active disease, Clinical Activity Score of at least 3, NOSPECS grade of at least 4, and duration under 3 months. The study excluded patients with uncontrolled infections, other autoimmune diseases, pregnancy or lactation. Diagnoses relied on clinical symptoms, serum thyroxine and TRAb, thyroid ultrasound and orbital computed tomography. PBMCs were isolated from 7.5 to 10 ml of fresh peripheral blood by Ficoll-Paque density gradient centrifugation. Trizol reagent was used to extract total RNA, and RNA quality was then checked on an Agilent 2100 Bioanalyzer.

The sequence came from a woman aged 55-70 years with Graves' ophthalmopathy. The sequencing sample was made of blood. This sequence uses TRBV6-1 and TRBJ2-2; 5 matching bases give a weak D call of TRBD2. This receptor has the CDR3 CASSKEATGELFF. The nucleotide sequence is given as TGTGCCAGCAGTAAGGAGGCCACCGGGGAGCTGTTTTTT.